The present T cell receptor (beta chain) was sequenced within a study of blood T cell repertoires in COVID-19. About the study: T cells, B-cell-depleted T cells, or PBMCs provided the cDNA or gDNA that served as material.

The V gene end was trimmed by 2 bases and the J gene end by 2 bases; junction bases not matched to a gene: 3. This CDR3 has 15 residues. CDR1 and CDR2 from the germline V gene are GTSNPN and SVGIG (reference sequence). Measured with immunoSEQ multiplex PCR; TCRdb has only the in-frame clones, and not every one. The table includes 120,000 to 150,000 clones, roughly 89% detected once. The sample consisted of peripheral blood. The source is a woman between 45 and 65 years old with acute or convalescent COVID-19. This rearrangement joins TRBV30 to TRBJ2-6, with 7 bases that match TRBD1. The DNA for the CDR3 is TGTGCCTGGAGTATCACAGGGGCTGGGGCCAACGTCCTGACTTTC. Protein product: CAWSITGAGANVLTF.